The 23 T cell receptor beta chains below come from one sample, sequenced in a study of beta chain features in type 1 diabetes. The antigens of these receptors remain unknown. Reverse transcription of all isolated RNA meant that expressed TCRB transcripts were sequenced. The method was immunoSEQ multiplex PCR; TCRdb's version includes in-frame clones alone and lacks a portion of them. This sample yields about 140,000 clones, of which about 12% are seen a single time; under 1.5% belongs to the top ten. Study-wide results and caveats: Significant though moderate, a shortening of TCRB CDR3s appeared in all four CD4+ subsets of Type 1 diabetes patients.

Sequencing was done on a sample of central memory CD4+ T cells from blood. These receptors were taken from a man younger than 30 with type 1 diabetes.

J is TRBJ1-1 and V is TRBV18, with unresolved D. Germline V CDR1 and CDR2: KGHSH, LQKENI. The CDR3 contains 14 residues. Trimming pared 5 bases from V and 1 base from J, leaving 11 bases between. CDR3 loop: CASSSSVGNTEAFF. In DNA, the CDR3 is TGTGCCAGCTCATCCTCCGTGGGGAACACTGAAGCTTTCTTT.

The rearrangement links TRBV6-6 to TRBJ2-1, with D tentatively TRBD1 or TRBD2 (6 bases each). V lost 6 bases to trimming and J lost 12 bases, with 21 bases between them. CDR3 length: 14 residues. CDR1 is MNHNY, CDR2 SVGAGI, per germline (reference sequence). CDR3 protein: CASRPNPGALGQFF. CDR3 DNA sequence: TGTGCCAGCAGGCCAAACCCGGGGGCCCTAGGGCAGTTCTTC.

This clone was counted only a few times. This chain connects TRBV7-8 to TRBJ2-3, with D perhaps assigned TRBD1 or TRBD2 (5 bases each). This CDR3 is 16 amino acids long. Trimming cost V 1 base and J 0 bases, with 11 bases left between them. Germline CDR1 SGHVS, CDR2 FQNEAQ. The CDR3 DNA is TGTGCCAGCAGCTTAGTCCTGGGACCAAGCACAGATACGCAGTATTTT. This sequence encodes CASSLVLGPSTDTQYF.

This clone appeared a few times. The CDR3 nucleotides read TGTGCCATCAAGGTTAGCGGGGCCTACGACAATGAGCAGTTCTTC. The encoded protein is CAIKVSGAYDNEQFF. The V and J genes are TRBV10-3 and TRBJ2-1; 8 bases are shared with TRBD2. V gave up 7 bases and J gave up 5 bases; unmatched junction bases: 10. The CDR3 covers 15 residues. Germline lookup yields CDR1 ENHRY and CDR2 SYGVKD.

The chain is built from TRBV10-3 and TRBJ1-6, with 9 nucleotides matching TRBD1. J lost 11 bases, V lost 7 bases, and 15 bases had no gene match. The CDR3 is made up of 16 amino acids. Germline V CDR1 and CDR2: ENHRY, SYGVKD. The CDR3 nucleotides are TGTGCCATCAACGCTGAGGGGACAGGGAGCCAAGCACCCCTCCACTTT. Translated: CAINAEGTGSQAPLHF.

The rearrangement links TRBV9 to TRBJ1-2; the D gene is possibly TRBD1 (6 bases). This CDR3 spans 14 amino acids. V dropped 4 bases and J dropped 1 base, with 11 bases sitting between them. The germline gives CDR1 SGDLS, CDR2 YYNGEE. CDR3 region: CASSFGQINYGYTF. As DNA, the CDR3 is TGTGCCAGCAGCTTCGGACAGATTAACTATGGCTACACCTTC.

In this sample, this clone turned up a few times. This chain uses TRBV18 with TRBJ2-5, with D tentatively TRBD2 (6 bases). V dropped 2 bases and J dropped 6 bases, with 19 bases sitting between them. Germline CDR1 is KGHSH and CDR2 is LQKENI. The CDR3 runs to 16 residues. The CDR3: CASSPSRDSSQKTQYF. The CDR3 DNA reads TGTGCCAGCTCACCAAGTAGGGACTCATCGCAAAAGACCCAGTACTTC.

V gene TRBV9 combines with J gene TRBJ2-1; the D is unclear. This CDR3 spans 13 amino acids. V was shortened by 4 bases and J by 1 base, with 6 bases between the two germline ends. Germline CDR1 is SGDLS and CDR2 is YYNGEE. DNA for the CDR3: TGTGCCAGCAGCCTCGGGTCCTACAATGAGCAGTTCTTC. Its translation is CASSLGSYNEQFF. Drawing the rest from reference TRBV9 and TRBJ2-1, the complete variable domain is DSGVTQTPKHLITATGQRVTLRCSPRSGDLSVYWYQQSLDQGLQFLIQYYNGEERAKGNILERFSAQQFPDLHSELNLSSLELGDSALYFCASSLGSYNEQFFGPGTRLTVL.

A few counts support this clone. The CDR3 loop is CASSSPPENALGLGNEQFF. In DNA, the CDR3 is TGTGCCAGCAGCTCCCCTCCGGAGAATGCGCTGGGGTTGGGGAATGAGCAGTTCTTC. V and J are TRBV7-8 and TRBJ2-1; D unresolved. The CDR3 is 19 amino acids. Germline V lookup: CDR1 SGHVS, CDR2 FQNEAQ. Trimming removed 4 bases from V and 7 bases from J, with 29 bases in between.

Comment on this clone: Other DNA sequences of this sample code for an identical CDR3. The rearrangement uses TRBV5-1 and TRBJ2-5, with 11 bases matching TRBD2. Germline V gene lookup returns CDR1 SGHRS and CDR2 YFSETQ. The CDR3 consists of 16 residues. With V trimmed by 0 bases and J by 2 bases, 3 bases remained unmatched. The CDR3 DNA follows: TGCGCCAGCAGCTTGGGACTAGCGGGGAGACAAGAGACCCAGTACTTC. It yields the protein CASSLGLAGRQETQYF. The variable domain in full, completed from reference TRBV5-1 and TRBJ2-5, reads KAGVTQTPRYLIKTRGQQVTLSCSPISGHRSVSWYQQTPGQGLQFLFEYFSETQRNKGNFPGRFSGRQFSNSRSEMNVSTLELGDSALYLCASSLGLAGRQETQYFGPGTRLLVL.

DNA for the CDR3: TGTGCCAGCAGGGGGCACGGGGCCAACGTCCTGACTTTC. Its translation: CASRGHGANVLTF. V is TRBV27 and J is TRBJ2-6; a possible D gene is TRBD1 (5 bases). CDR3 length: 13 residues. The germline gives CDR1 MNHEY, CDR2 SMNVEV (reference sequence). V was cut by 6 bases and J by 4 bases, with 7 bases left in between.

This clone was seen repeatedly, ten times or more. The chain combines TRBV9 with TRBJ1-4; TRBD1 aligns across 8 bases. The ends lost 0 bases at V and 2 bases at J; junction bases unmatched: 6. Germline-derived CDR1 and CDR2 are SGDLS and YYNGEE. The CDR3 length is 17 residues. CDR3 in DNA: TGTGCCAGCAGCGTAGCAGGGGGCGGTAGGACTAATGAAAAACTGTTTTTT. The encoded protein is CASSVAGGGRTNEKLFF.

This clone showed up just a few times. The chain links TRBV29-1 to TRBJ1-1; TRBD1 might be the D (5 bases). V dropped 4 bases and J dropped 3 bases, with 12 bases sitting between them. CDR3 length equals 13 residues. Germline CDR1 is SQVTM and CDR2 is ANQGSEA. DNA of the CDR3: TGCAGCGTTGCCGGGACTGGGGACACTGAAGCTTTCTTT. It translates to CSVAGTGDTEAFF.

There are a few counts of this clone. V gene TRBV6-1 combines with J gene TRBJ2-3; 11 nucleotides match TRBD1. The CDR3 sequence is 18 residues long. V lost 3 bases and J lost 4; bases outside the gene matches: 12. Germline CDR1 MNHNS, CDR2 SASEGT. The CDR3 DNA is TGTGCCAGCAGTGATCTTTACGGCCCGGGACAGGGGGCAGATACGCAGTATTTT. This encodes CASSDLYGPGQGADTQYF.

The chain is built from TRBV6-1 and TRBJ2-3; a weak D match, TRBD2 (5 bases). The CDR3 loop spans 12 amino acids. Per germline, CDR1 MNHNS and CDR2 SASEGT. Between the trimmed V and J ends, which lost 6 bases and 5 bases, there was a span of 9 bases. CDR3 nucleotide sequence: TGTGCCAGCAGGGAGGACGTAGATACGCAGTATTTT. Residues: CASREDVDTQYF.

CDR3 residues: CASSLLGNEQFF. The CDR3 bases are TGTGCCAGCAGTTTATTGGGGAATGAGCAGTTCTTC. The chain uses TRBV28 and TRBJ2-1; no definite D call. This CDR3 region has 12 residues. From germline, CDR1 is MDHEN and CDR2 SYDVKM. Trimming took 1 base from V and 7 from J, leaving 5 bases between them.

The chain joins TRBV5-6 to TRBJ2-1; D is uncertain. With 2 bases removed from V and 9 bases from J, the gap between germline ends came to 6 bases. The CDR3 sequence is 11 residues long. Germline-derived CDR1 and CDR2 are SGHDT and YYEEEE. CDR3 DNA sequence: TGTGCCAGCAGCTTTATCAGTGAGCAGTTCTTC. Translated: CASSFISEQFF.

This clone has a handful of counts. The chain uses TRBV2 and TRBJ2-2; D is unresolved. Germline CDR1 is SNHLY and CDR2 is FYNNEI. The CDR3 runs to 15 residues. With 6 bases removed from V and 3 bases from J, the gap between germline ends came to 14 bases. The CDR3 protein is CASSQSHLDTGELFF. The CDR3, as DNA: TGTGCCAGCAGCCAATCCCACCTTGACACCGGGGAGCTGTTTTTT. Variable domain in full (rest from reference TRBV2 and TRBJ2-2): EPEVTQTPSHQVTQMGQEVILRCVPISNHLYFYWYRQILGQKVEFLVSFYNNEISEKSEIFDDQFSVERPDGSNFTLKIRSTKLEDSAMYFCASSQSHLDTGELFFGEGSRLTVL.

This clone came up many times. The CDR3 nucleotides read TGTGCCACCAGCAGAGACCCGGGATCTACCTACGAGCAGTACTTC. It is translated as CATSRDPGSTYEQYF. This rearrangement joins TRBV15 to TRBJ2-7; D perhaps matches TRBD2 (5 bases). Germline lookup yields CDR1 LNHNV and CDR2 YYDKDF (reference sequence). The CDR3 has 15 amino acids. With 0 bases removed from V and 2 bases from J, the gap between germline ends came to 11 bases.

This chain links TRBV30 with TRBJ2-1, with D hard to call. The germline V and J ends were trimmed by 3 bases and 6 bases, with 9 bases remaining between them. Per germline, CDR1 GTSNPN and CDR2 SVGIG (reference sequence). This CDR3 contains 12 residues. The CDR3 loop is CAWSPTTNEQFF. The CDR3, as DNA: TGTGCCTGGAGCCCCACTACCAATGAGCAGTTCTTC.

This clone was found a few times. The gene calls are TRBV11-2 and TRBJ1-4; D gene uncertain. Germline CDR1 SGHAT, CDR2 FQNNGV. Trimming removed 5 bases at V and 0 bases at J, with 10 bases between. The CDR3 has 15 amino acids. As DNA, the CDR3 is TGTGCCAGCAGCGGCGCTCGGGCAACTAATGAAAAACTGTTTTTT. It translates to CASSGARATNEKLFF.

The V gene is TRBV6-5, the J gene TRBJ2-4; D gene unclear. CDR3 length: 14 residues. V shed 7 bases and J shed 0 bases, with 10 bases lying between them. In germline, CDR1 is MNHEY, CDR2 SVGAGI. The CDR3 here is CASNSAKAKNIQYF. The CDR3 DNA reads TGTGCCAGCAATAGTGCGAAAGCCAAAAACATTCAGTACTTC.

The chain uses TRBV5-4 and TRBJ2-5; TRBD1 aligns across 7 bases. V dropped 3 bases and J dropped 1; count of bases not matched to a gene: 3. This CDR3 is built from 14 residues. Germline CDR1 is SGHNT and CDR2 is YYREEE (reference sequence). The CDR3 sequence: CASSSTGLQETQYF. The CDR3 nucleotides read TGTGCCAGCAGCTCGACAGGGCTCCAAGAGACCCAGTACTTC. Using reference TRBV5-4 and TRBJ2-5 for the parts outside the CDR3, the full variable domain is ETGVTQSPTHLIKTRGQQVTLRCSSQSGHNTVSWYQQALGQGPQFIFQYYREEENGRGNFPPRFSGLQFPNYSSELNVNALELDDSALYLCASSSTGLQETQYFGPGTRLLVL.